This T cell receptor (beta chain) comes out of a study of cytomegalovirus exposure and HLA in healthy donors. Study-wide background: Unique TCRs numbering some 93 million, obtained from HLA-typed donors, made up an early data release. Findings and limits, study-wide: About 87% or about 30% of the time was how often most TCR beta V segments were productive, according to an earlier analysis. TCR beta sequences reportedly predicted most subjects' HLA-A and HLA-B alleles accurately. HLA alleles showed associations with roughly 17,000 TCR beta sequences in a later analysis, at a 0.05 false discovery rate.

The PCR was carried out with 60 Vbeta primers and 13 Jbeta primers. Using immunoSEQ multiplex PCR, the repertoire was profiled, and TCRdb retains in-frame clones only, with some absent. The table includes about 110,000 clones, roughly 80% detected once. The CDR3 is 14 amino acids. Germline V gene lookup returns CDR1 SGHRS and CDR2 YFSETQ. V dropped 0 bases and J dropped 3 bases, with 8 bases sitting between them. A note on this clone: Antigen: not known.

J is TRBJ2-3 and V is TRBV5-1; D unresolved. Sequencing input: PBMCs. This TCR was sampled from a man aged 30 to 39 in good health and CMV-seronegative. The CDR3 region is CASSLGQTTDTQYF. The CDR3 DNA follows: TGCGCCAGCAGCTTGGGCCAGACTACAGATACGCAGTATTTT.